The 4 T cell receptor beta chains below come from one sample, sequenced in a study of blood T cells in healthy people across ages. Primers used in a second PCR of about 7 to 12 cycles were a sample-barcoded 5' primer and a J-beta primer mix. In TCRdb, the 5' RACE reads were re-called with MiXCR into one record per CDR3 protein. The data contain fewer than 2,000,000 distinct CDR3 sequences, 30% to 35% of them singletons. Source material: blood. The receptors come from a woman aged 25 to 39 in good health.

V and J are TRBV3-1 and TRBJ2-7; perhaps D is TRBD1 or TRBD2 (5 bases each). CDR1 LGHDT and CDR2 YNNKEL come from the germline V gene (reference sequence). The V end was cut by 11 bases, the J end by 5 bases, with 16 bases between. CDR3 length: 12 amino acids. Written as DNA, the CDR3 is TGTGCCTCGGGGCAGTCCGATAACGAGCAGTACTTC. It translates to CASGQSDNEQYF.

This clonotype was detected ten times or more. The chain combines TRBV20-1 with TRBJ2-5; D is unresolved. Germline CDR1 and CDR2: DFQATT and SNEGSKA (reference sequence). CDR3 size: 11 residues. V was cut by 0 bases and J by 5 bases, with 4 bases left in between. Here the CDR3 DNA reads TGCAGTGCTAGAGATTGGGAGACCCAGTACTTC. Translated, it gives CSARDWETQYF.

Only a few counts were recorded for this clonotype. In DNA form, the CDR3 reads TGTGCCAGCAGCACCGACGGGGGAGGCAATCAGCCCCAGCATTTT. Translation: CASSTDGGGNQPQHF. This chain joins TRBV7-9 and TRBJ1-5; D may be TRBD1 (5 bases). The germline gives CDR1 SEHNR, CDR2 FQNEAQ (reference sequence). The germline V and J ends were trimmed by 5 bases and 2 bases, with 13 bases remaining between them. The CDR3 loop spans 15 amino acids.

About this clonotype: One junction end disagrees with the germline gene, perhaps due to a read error. The rearrangement links TRBV10-3 to TRBJ1-1; TRBD1 matches at 9 bases. Germline CDR1 is ENHRY and CDR2 is SYGVKD. The CDR3 loop spans 18 amino acids. CDR3 residues: CAISESGWPGQGRTETFF. As DNA, the CDR3 is TGTGCCATCAGTGAGTCCGGTTGGCCGGGACAGGGTCGGACTGAAACTTTCTTT.